Included here is one T cell receptor (beta chain) sequence, with context. The sample comes from a study of blood T cell repertoires in COVID-19. Sequencing was performed with immunoSEQ multiplex PCR; in TCRdb, only in-frame clones are kept and a portion is missing. The sample records about 95,000 clones, around 90% being singletons. Germline V gene sequence: CDR1 SQVTM, CDR2 ANQGSEA. The CDR3 sequence is 13 residues long. V was trimmed by 8 bases and J by 0 bases, leaving 10 bases between them. The receptor comes from a woman aged 70-85 years with acute or convalescent COVID-19. The specimen sequenced was peripheral blood. The rearrangement uses TRBV29-1 and TRBJ2-2; unclear D gene. This CDR3 is CSTRETNTGELFF. CDR3 nucleotide sequence: TGCAGCACTCGCGAGACGAACACCGGGGAGCTGTTTTTT.